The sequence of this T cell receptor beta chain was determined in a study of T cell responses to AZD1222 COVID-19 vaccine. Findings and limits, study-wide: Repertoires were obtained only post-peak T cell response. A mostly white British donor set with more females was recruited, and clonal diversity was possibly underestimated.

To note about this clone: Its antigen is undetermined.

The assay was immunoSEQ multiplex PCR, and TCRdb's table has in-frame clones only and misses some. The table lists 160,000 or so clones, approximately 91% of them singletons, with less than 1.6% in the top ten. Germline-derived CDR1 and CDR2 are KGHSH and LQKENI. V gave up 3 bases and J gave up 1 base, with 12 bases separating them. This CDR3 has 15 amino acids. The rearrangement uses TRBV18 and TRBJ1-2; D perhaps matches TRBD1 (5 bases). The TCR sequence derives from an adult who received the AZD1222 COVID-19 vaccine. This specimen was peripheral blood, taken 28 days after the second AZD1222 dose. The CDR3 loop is CASSPNGGINYGYTF. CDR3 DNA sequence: TGTGCCAGCTCACCCAATGGGGGGATTAACTATGGCTACACCTTC.